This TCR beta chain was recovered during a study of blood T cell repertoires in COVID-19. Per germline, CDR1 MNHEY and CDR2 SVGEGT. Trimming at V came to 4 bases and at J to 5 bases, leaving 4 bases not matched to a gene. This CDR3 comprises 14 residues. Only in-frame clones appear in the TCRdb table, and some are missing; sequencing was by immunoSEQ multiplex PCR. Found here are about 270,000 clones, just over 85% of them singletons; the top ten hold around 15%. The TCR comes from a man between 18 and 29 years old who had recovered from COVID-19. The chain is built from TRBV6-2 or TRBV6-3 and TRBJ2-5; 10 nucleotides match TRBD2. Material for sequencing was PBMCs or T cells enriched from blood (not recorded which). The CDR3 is CASSSTSGAETQYF. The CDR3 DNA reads TGTGCCAGCAGTTCAACTAGCGGGGCGGAGACCCAGTACTTC.